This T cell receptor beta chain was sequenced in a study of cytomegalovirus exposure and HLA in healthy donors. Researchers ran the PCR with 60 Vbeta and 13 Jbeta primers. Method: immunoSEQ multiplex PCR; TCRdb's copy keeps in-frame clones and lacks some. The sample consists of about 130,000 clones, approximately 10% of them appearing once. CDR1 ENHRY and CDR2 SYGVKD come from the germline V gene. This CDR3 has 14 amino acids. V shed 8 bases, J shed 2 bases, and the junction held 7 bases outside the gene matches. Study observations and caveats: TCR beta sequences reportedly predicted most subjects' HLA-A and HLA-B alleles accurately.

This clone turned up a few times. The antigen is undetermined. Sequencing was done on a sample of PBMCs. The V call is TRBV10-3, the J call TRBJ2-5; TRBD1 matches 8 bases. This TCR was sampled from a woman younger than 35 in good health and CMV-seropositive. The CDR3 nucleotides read TGTGCCATCTCAGGACAGGGACCACAAGAGACCCAGTACTTC. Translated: CAISGQGPQETQYF.